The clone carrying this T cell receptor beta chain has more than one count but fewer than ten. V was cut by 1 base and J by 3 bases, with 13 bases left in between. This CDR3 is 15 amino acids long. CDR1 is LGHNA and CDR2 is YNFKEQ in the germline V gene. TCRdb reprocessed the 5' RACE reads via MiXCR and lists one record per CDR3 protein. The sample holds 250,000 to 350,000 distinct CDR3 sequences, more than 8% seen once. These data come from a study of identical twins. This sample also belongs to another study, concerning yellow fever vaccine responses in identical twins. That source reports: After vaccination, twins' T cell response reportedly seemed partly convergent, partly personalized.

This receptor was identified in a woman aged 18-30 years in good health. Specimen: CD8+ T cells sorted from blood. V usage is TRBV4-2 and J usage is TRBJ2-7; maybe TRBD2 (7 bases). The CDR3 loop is CASSQGEGGNYEQYF. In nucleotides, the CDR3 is TGTGCCAGCAGCCAAGGTGAGGGGGGGAACTACGAGCAGTACTTC.